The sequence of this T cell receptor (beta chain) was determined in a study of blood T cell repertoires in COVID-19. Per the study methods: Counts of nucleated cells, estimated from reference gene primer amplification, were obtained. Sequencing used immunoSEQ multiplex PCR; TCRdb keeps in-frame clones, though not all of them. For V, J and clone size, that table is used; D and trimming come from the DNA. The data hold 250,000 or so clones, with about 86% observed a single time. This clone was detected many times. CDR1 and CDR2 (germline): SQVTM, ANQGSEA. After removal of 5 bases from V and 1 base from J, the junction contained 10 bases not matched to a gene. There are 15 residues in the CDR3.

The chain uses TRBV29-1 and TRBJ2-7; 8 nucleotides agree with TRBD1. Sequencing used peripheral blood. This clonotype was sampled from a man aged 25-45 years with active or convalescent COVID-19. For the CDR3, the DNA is TGCAGCGTTTCTCCTGGGGACAGGAGATCCTACGAGCAGTACTTC. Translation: CSVSPGDRRSYEQYF.